These 27 T cell receptor beta chains originate from one sample sequenced in a study of T cells in Graves' hyperthyroidism and ophthalmopathy. Template material for amplifying TCR beta CDR3 regions consisted of RNA transcripts. Carried out on the TCR CDR3, a first-round RT-PCR used the HTBI primer set. In TCRdb, the multiplex PCR reads were re-called with MiXCR into one record per CDR3 protein. The table includes a few hundred thousand distinct CDR3 sequences, around 21% detected once. The sample consisted of blood. The receptors were gathered from a young man with Graves' hyperthyroidism.

This clonotype came up many times. The chain has TRBV12-3 or TRBV12-4 and TRBJ1-1; D unclear. Between the trimmed V and J ends, which lost 6 bases and 1 base, there was a span of 9 bases. There are 13 residues in the CDR3. The CDR3 loop is CASSINSNTEAFF. The CDR3 nucleotides are TGTGCCAGCAGCATTAATTCGAACACTGAAGCTTTCTTT.

This clonotype occurred a few times. The rearrangement links TRBV6-1 to TRBJ2-7; 7 bases align to TRBD1. The J segment lost 7 bases and the V segment lost 6 bases, leaving 9 bases of the junction unmatched. The CDR3 is made up of 13 amino acids. The germline CDR1 and CDR2 sequences are MNHNS and SASEGT. DNA for the CDR3: TGTGCCAGCAGCGCAGCAGGGGGACGGGAGCAGTACTTC. As protein: CASSAAGGREQYF.

The rearrangement uses TRBV18 and TRBJ1-2; 7 bases are shared with TRBD1. The CDR3 has 15 amino acids. CDR1 and CDR2 from the germline V gene are KGHSH and LQKENI. The trim removed 4 bases at V and 6 bases at J, leaving 11 bases unmatched. CDR3 protein: CASSQSGTATNGYTF. The CDR3 region has the DNA TGTGCCAGCTCACAGTCAGGGACAGCCACAAATGGCTACACCTTC.

Concerning this clonotype itself: Given a much more abundant clone one base away, this may be a read error. This chain links TRBV6-5 with TRBJ1-1; D is ambiguous. Trimming shortened V by 3 bases and J by 6 bases, and 11 bases separated the two germline ends. This CDR3 is built from 13 residues. Looked up from germline, CDR1 is MNHEY and CDR2 is SVGAGI. In nucleotides, the CDR3 is TGTGCCAGCAGTTATACCAAGGGCTCTGAAGCTTTCTTT. This encodes CASSYTKGSEAFF.

The chain links TRBV2 to TRBJ2-7, with TRBD2 matching 9 bases. CDR3 size: 15 residues. Germline V gives CDR1 SNHLY, CDR2 FYNNEI. V was pared by 1 base and J by 2 bases, with 3 bases of the junction left unmatched. For the CDR3, the DNA is TGTGCCAGCAGTGAAGGGCTAGCGGGGACCTACGAGCAGTACTTC. Translated: CASSEGLAGTYEQYF.

This clonotype has a count of ten or more. The chain couples TRBV20-1 to TRBJ2-7; D gene unclear. Trimming removed 0 bases from V and 0 bases from J, with 12 bases in between. CDR3 length: 15 residues. Per germline, CDR1 DFQATT and CDR2 SNEGSKA (reference sequence). The CDR3, as DNA: TGCAGTGCTAGAGACTCTAGTGGAAGCTCCTACGAGCAGTACTTC. Its protein is CSARDSSGSSYEQYF.

This clonotype was found many times. The gene calls are TRBV20-1 and TRBJ1-2; 8 bases align to TRBD1. V gave up 3 bases and J gave up 6 bases; unmatched junction bases: 3. This CDR3 spans 12 amino acids. The germline V gene encodes CDR1 DFQATT and CDR2 SNEGSKA (reference sequence). The CDR3 DNA is TGCAGTGCTAGGGGACAGGACCATGGCTACACCTTC. This sequence encodes CSARGQDHGYTF.

This clonotype was seen many times. The chain carries TRBV30 and TRBJ1-1; D might be TRBD1 (5 bases). Germline values: CDR1 GTSNPN, CDR2 SVGIG (reference sequence). Trimming took off 3 bases at V and 7 bases at J, with 24 bases between the two ends. This CDR3 is built from 16 residues. Written as DNA, the CDR3 is TGTGCCTGGAGCATCGCTACCAGACAGTCTCGGGGTGAAGCTTTCTTT. This sequence encodes CAWSIATRQSRGEAFF. The variable domain in full, with the rest retrieved from reference TRBV30 and TRBJ1-1, is SQTIHQWPATLVQPVGSPLSLECTVEGTSNPNLYWYRQAAGRGLQLLFYSVGIGQISSEVPQNLSASRPQDRQFILSSKKLLLSDSGFYLCAWSIATRQSRGEAFFGQGTRLTVV.

This clonotype was observed a single time. The V gene is TRBV12-3 or TRBV12-4, the J gene TRBJ1-2; 7 bases line up with TRBD1. Losses at the gene ends were 8 bases for V and 4 bases for J; bases not matched to a gene: 4. This CDR3 spans 12 amino acids. The CDR3 DNA is TGTGCCAGCGGAACAGGGGCCTATGGCTACACCTTC. Translated, it gives CASGTGAYGYTF.

This clonotype came up many times. This chain connects TRBV13 to TRBJ1-5; D gene unclear. Between the trimmed V and J ends, which lost 1 base and 7 bases, there was a span of 8 bases. This CDR3 region has 13 residues. Germline V gives CDR1 PRHDT, CDR2 FYEKMQ (reference sequence). The CDR3 protein is CASSLAPHQPQHF. As DNA, the CDR3 is TGTGCCAGCAGCTTAGCCCCCCACCAGCCCCAGCATTTT.

This clonotype was counted at least ten times. The chain has TRBV6-5 and TRBJ1-5; no reliable D call. V lost 2 bases and J 3 bases, leaving 8 bases between the germline ends. Germline V lookup: CDR1 MNHEY, CDR2 SVGAGI. The CDR3 has 14 amino acids. The CDR3 nucleotides are TGTGCCAGCAGTTACGGGCCAGTCAATCAGCCCCAGCATTTT. It yields the protein CASSYGPVNQPQHF.

This clonotype was counted at least ten times. The chain couples TRBV7-9 to TRBJ1-2; the D gene is possibly TRBD1 (5 bases). The V gene lost 5 bases and the J gene lost 13 bases, with 17 bases spanning the gap. The CDR3 consists of 12 residues. In germline, CDR1 is SEHNR, CDR2 FQNEAQ (reference sequence). The CDR3 is CASSGGTDLGTF. DNA of the CDR3: TGTGCCAGCAGCGGGGGGACCGACCTTGGCACCTTC.

This clonotype was observed a few times. Given a much more abundant clone one base away, this may be a read error. Since the CDR3 does not end with the conserved phenylalanine or tryptophan, this likely comes from a read error. The chain joins TRBV7-3 to TRBJ1-5, with TRBD1 matching over 10 bases. Germline V gives CDR1 SGHTA, CDR2 FQGTGA. V shed 5 bases, J shed 5 bases, and the junction held 9 bases outside the gene matches. CDR3 size: 16 residues. The CDR3 loop is CASSLFLTGGHQPQHL. The DNA of the CDR3 is TGTGCCAGCAGCCTCTTCTTGACAGGGGGCCATCAGCCCCAGCATTTG.

The V gene is TRBV15, the J gene TRBJ1-2, with TRBD1 matching over 7 bases. With V trimmed by 0 bases and J by 4 bases, 5 bases remained unmatched. The CDR3 has 15 residues. CDR1 LNHNV and CDR2 YYDKDF come from the germline V gene (reference sequence). The CDR3 spells CATSRDQGGSYGYTF. CDR3 bases: TGTGCCACCAGCAGAGATCAGGGGGGTAGCTATGGCTACACCTTC.

This clonotype was seen many times. Just one base apart from a much larger clone, this may be a read error. The chain employs TRBV28 and TRBJ1-1; unclear D gene. The CDR3 loop spans 16 amino acids. CDR1 is MDHEN and CDR2 is SYDVKM in the germline V gene. The CDR3 DNA reads as TGTGCCAGGAGTTACTCTTACATTGAGGGGAACACTGAAGCTTTCTTT. The encoded protein is CARSYSYIEGNTEAFF.

In its sample, this clonotype was seen many times. This chain uses TRBV15 with TRBJ2-5; TRBD1 might be the D (6 bases). V lost 0 bases to trimming and J lost 5 bases, with 19 bases between them. The CDR3 covers 17 residues. Germline V lookup: CDR1 LNHNV, CDR2 YYDKDF (reference sequence). The CDR3 region is CATSRDKGDRLWETQYF. As DNA, the CDR3 is TGTGCCACCAGCAGAGATAAGGGAGACAGGCTCTGGGAGACCCAGTACTTC.

This chain uses TRBV12-3 or TRBV12-4 with TRBJ1-1; D is uncertain. V gave up 1 base and J gave up 5 bases, with 17 bases separating them. The CDR3 has 16 amino acids. In DNA, the CDR3 is TGTGCCAGCAGTTTAGGACTCATGGGCAGTAGGACTGAAGCTTTCTTT. Translation: CASSLGLMGSRTEAFF.

This clonotype was detected ten times or more. The rearrangement links TRBV12-3 or TRBV12-4 to TRBJ2-7; D call uncertain. V lost 6 bases to trimming and J lost 0 bases, with 12 bases between them. The CDR3 extends over 14 amino acids. The CDR3 here is CASSFNGPSYEQYF. Here the CDR3 DNA reads TGTGCCAGCAGCTTCAACGGGCCCTCCTACGAGCAGTACTTC.

There are many counts of this clonotype. The V and J genes are TRBV7-6 and TRBJ2-2; 10 nucleotides align to TRBD2. With 0 bases clipped from V and 6 bases from J, the junction kept 4 bases outside the gene matches. This CDR3 spans 16 amino acids. The germline gives CDR1 SGHVS, CDR2 FNYEAQ. The CDR3 protein is CASSLASSGGSGELFF. The CDR3 DNA follows: TGTGCCAGCAGCTTAGCGTCTAGCGGGGGTTCCGGGGAGCTGTTTTTT. Combining the CDR3 with reference TRBV7-6 and TRBJ2-2 gives the whole variable domain GAGVSQSPRYKVTKRGQDVALRCDPISGHVSLYWYRQALGQGPEFLTYFNYEAQQDKSGLPNDRFSAERPEGSISTLTIQRTEQRDSAMYRCASSLASSGGSGELFFGEGSRLTVL.

The rearrangement joins TRBV12-5 to TRBJ2-5, with 10 bases aligning to TRBD2. V lost 3 bases to trimming and J lost 1 base; unmatched junction nucleotides: 5. Germline V gene sequence: CDR1 LGHNT, CDR2 FRNRAP. This CDR3 has 16 amino acids. The CDR3 protein is CASGFRLAGVQETQYF. CDR3 sequence (DNA): TGTGCTAGTGGTTTTAGGCTAGCGGGGGTCCAAGAGACCCAGTACTTC.

This clonotype has ten or more counts. The V and J genes are TRBV4-1 and TRBJ1-2; D is perhaps TRBD1 (6 bases). From germline, CDR1 is MGHRA and CDR2 YSYEKL. This CDR3 is built from 15 residues. V lost 0 bases to trimming and J lost 0 bases, with 8 bases between them. Here the CDR3 DNA reads TGCGCCAGCAGCCAAGATACAGGGCCTAACTATGGCTACACCTTC. Protein sequence: CASSQDTGPNYGYTF.

This clonotype was seen at least ten times. The chain employs TRBV12-3 or TRBV12-4 and TRBJ1-1; a weak D match, TRBD1 (6 bases). The CDR3 extends over 14 amino acids. V lost 3 bases to trimming and J lost 4 bases, with 12 bases between them. The chain's CDR3 is CASSFVQGGTEAFF. The CDR3 coding sequence is TGTGCCAGCAGTTTCGTACAGGGAGGCACTGAAGCTTTCTTT.

This clonotype was seen more than once but under ten times. V usage is TRBV5-1 and J usage is TRBJ2-2, with D tentatively TRBD2 (5 bases). The germline CDR1 and CDR2 sequences are SGHRS and YFSETQ. The CDR3 length is 14 residues. Trimming left V 4 bases short and J 5 bases short, with 12 bases between. The CDR3 loop is CASSPLWETGELFF. The CDR3 nucleotides read TGCGCCAGCAGCCCCCTCTGGGAGACCGGGGAGCTGTTTTTT.

J is TRBJ2-5 and V is TRBV11-2; 9 bases map to TRBD2. Per germline, CDR1 SGHAT and CDR2 FQNNGV. Unmatched junction bases numbered 18, after V lost 5 bases and J lost 5 bases. CDR3 length: 18 amino acids. The CDR3 DNA follows: TGTGCCAGCAGCCTCCGGGGTAGCGGGGGCGTCCCTGGGGAGACCCAGTACTTC. Its protein is CASSLRGSGGVPGETQYF.

This clonotype came up a few times. V usage is TRBV20-1 and J usage is TRBJ2-7; D gene unclear. The CDR3 is made up of 14 amino acids. Germline assignment: CDR1 DFQATT and CDR2 SNEGSKA (reference sequence). The V end was cut by 1 base, the J end by 3 bases, with 13 bases between. This CDR3 is CSARAVGRDYEQYF. CDR3 nucleotide sequence: TGCAGTGCTAGAGCGGTAGGAAGGGACTACGAGCAGTACTTC.

There are many counts of this clonotype. The chain carries TRBV19 and TRBJ1-1, with D possibly TRBD1 on 5 matching bases. The ends were cut back, 8 bases at V and 4 bases at J, with 11 bases in the middle. The germline gives CDR1 LNHDA, CDR2 SQIVND (reference sequence). CDR3 length equals 12 residues. Here the CDR3 DNA reads TGTGCCAGTCACGCAGGGATCACTGAAGCTTTCTTT. Protein product: CASHAGITEAFF.

The table lists this clonotype with a few counts. This chain connects TRBV12-3 or TRBV12-4 to TRBJ2-7; possible D gene TRBD2, 7 bases. Between the trimmed V and J ends, which lost 7 bases and 7 bases, there was a span of 17 bases. This CDR3 region has 13 residues. The chain's CDR3 is CASTLGGPGEQYF. DNA for the CDR3: TGTGCCAGCACTCTGGGGGGGCCGGGGGAGCAGTACTTC.